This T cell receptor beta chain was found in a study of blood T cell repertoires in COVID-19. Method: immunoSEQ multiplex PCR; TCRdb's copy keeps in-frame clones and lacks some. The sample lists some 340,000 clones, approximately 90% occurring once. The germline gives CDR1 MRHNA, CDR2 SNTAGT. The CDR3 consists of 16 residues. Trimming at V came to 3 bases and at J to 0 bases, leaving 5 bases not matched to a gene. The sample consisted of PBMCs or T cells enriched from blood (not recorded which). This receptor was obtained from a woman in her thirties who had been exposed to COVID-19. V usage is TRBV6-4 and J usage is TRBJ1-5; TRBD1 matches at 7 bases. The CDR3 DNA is TGTGCCAGCAGTGAGAGGACAGGCCTTAGCAATCAGCCCCAGCATTTT. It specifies CASSERTGLSNQPQHF.